The clone carrying this T cell receptor (beta chain) has only one observation. The entry originates in a study of T cell changes during pregnancy in multiple sclerosis. The CDR3 totals 15 residues. V was trimmed by 3 bases and J by 2 bases, leaving 10 bases between them. Germline CDR1 MDHEN, CDR2 SYDVKM. Assay used: immunoSEQ multiplex PCR; TCRdb lists only in-frame clones, some missing. The data contain under 45,000 clones, nearly 95% of them singletons. The sequence derives from a female donor in good health, enrolled as a control in a pregnancy study. The sequenced sample was CD4+ T cells from peripheral blood mononuclear cells, obtained in the third trimester of pregnancy. The chain has TRBV28 and TRBJ1-4; possibly TRBD1 for D (6 bases). The CDR3 protein is CASSLGGATNEKLFF. In DNA, the CDR3 is TGTGCCAGCAGTTTGGGGGGGGCCACTAATGAAAAACTGTTTTTT.